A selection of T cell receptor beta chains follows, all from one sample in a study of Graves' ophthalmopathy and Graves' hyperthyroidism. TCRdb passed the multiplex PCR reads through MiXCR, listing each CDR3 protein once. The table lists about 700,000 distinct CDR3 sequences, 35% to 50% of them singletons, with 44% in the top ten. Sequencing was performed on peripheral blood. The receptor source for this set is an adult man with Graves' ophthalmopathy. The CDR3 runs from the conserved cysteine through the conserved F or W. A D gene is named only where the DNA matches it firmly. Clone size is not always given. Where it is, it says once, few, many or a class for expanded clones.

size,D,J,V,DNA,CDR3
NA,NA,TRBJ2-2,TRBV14,TGTGCCAGCAGCCGAGGAAGGACATCGAACACCGGGGAGCTGTTTTTT,CASSRGRTSNTGELFF
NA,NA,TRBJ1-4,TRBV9,TGTGCCAGCAGCCTTTTGTATTTAGACATGAATGAAAAACTGTTTTTT,CASSLLYLDMNEKLFF
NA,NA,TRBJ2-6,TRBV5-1,TGCGCCAGCAGCTTGGTAACCAACACTGAAGCTTTC,CASSLVTNTEAF
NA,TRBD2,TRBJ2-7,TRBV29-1,TGCAGCGTCGGGGGAGGGACTAGCGGCTACGAGCAGTACTTC,CSVGGGTSGYEQYF
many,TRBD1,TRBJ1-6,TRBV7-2,TGTGCCAGCAGCGTATCGGGACAGGTTAATTCACCCCTCCACTTT,CASSVSGQVNSPLHF
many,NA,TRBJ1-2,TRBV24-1,TGTGCCACCAGTCAGACAGCAGAGTATGGCTACACCTTC,CATSQTAEYGYTF
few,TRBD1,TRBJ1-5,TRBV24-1,TGTGCCACCAGTAGTGGACAGGGCAATCAGCCCCAGCATTTT,CATSSGQGNQPQHF
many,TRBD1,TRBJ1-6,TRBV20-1,TGCAGTGCCTTCAAACCAGGGACAGGGGATAATGGTTCACCCCTCCACTTT,CSAFKPGTGDNGSPLHF
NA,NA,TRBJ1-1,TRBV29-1,TGCAGCGCCCAAGGGGGTGGGTTGGGACCCACGAACACCGGGGACACTGAAGCTTTCTTT,CSAQGGGLGPTNTGDTEAFF
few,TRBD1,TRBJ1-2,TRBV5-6,TGTGCCAGCAGCTACGGGACAGCGCGTGGCTACACCTTC,CASSYGTARGYTF
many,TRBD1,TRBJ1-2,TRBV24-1,TGTGCCACCAGGGGGACAGGGGGCGAGGGTGGCTACACCTTC,CATRGTGGEGGYTF
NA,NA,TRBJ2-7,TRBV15,TGTGCCGCCAGCAGCCTAAGGACATCCTCCTACGAGCAGTACTTC,CAASSLRTSSYEQYF
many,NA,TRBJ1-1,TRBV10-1,TGCGCCAGCAGTGTTGGGAAGACTACTGAAGCTTTCTTT,CASSVGKTTEAFF
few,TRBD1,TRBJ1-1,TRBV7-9,TGTGCCAGCAGCTCGGGACAGAGGCCCTCGTGGACTGAAGCTTTCTTT,CASSSGQRPSWTEAFF
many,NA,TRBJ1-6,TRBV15,TGTGCCACCAGCAGACGAACAGGGAGGTCACCCCTCCACTTT,CATSRRTGRSPLHF
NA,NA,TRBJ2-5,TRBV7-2,TGTGCCAGCAGAGCCAGGGGGGGGGGCTACGGAGAGACCCAGTACTTC,CASRARGGGYGETQYF
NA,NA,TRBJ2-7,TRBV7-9,TGTGCCAGCAGCTTTTTACGGGGGTCCTACGAGCAGTACTTC,CASSFLRGSYEQYF
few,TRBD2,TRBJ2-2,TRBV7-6,TGTGCCAGCAAGAGCGGGGGGCCCGGCACCGGGGAGCTGTTTTTT,CASKSGGPGTGELFF
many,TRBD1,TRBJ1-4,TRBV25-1,TGTGCCAGCACCATGACGGCAGGGGGGAATGAAAAACTGTTTTTT,CASTMTAGGNEKLFF
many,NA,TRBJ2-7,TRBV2,TGTGCCAGCAGCGAAACGGGAGAGCAGTACTTC,CASSETGEQYF
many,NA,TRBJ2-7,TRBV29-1,TGCAGCGTGGAGCCCTCAAATGTGTTTAGCTACGAGCAGTACTTC,CSVEPSNVFSYEQYF
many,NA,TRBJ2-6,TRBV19,TGTGCCAGTACTAGGCAGGACCCACCGATCTCTGGGGCCAACGTCCTGACTTTC,CASTRQDPPISGANVLTF
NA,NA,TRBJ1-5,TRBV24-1,TGTGCCAGCAGGTCGGGACATCTTAGCAATCAGCCCCAGCATTTT,CASRSGHLSNQPQHF
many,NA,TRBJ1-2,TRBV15,TGTGCCACCAGCAGAGATCGGAGGGACGATGGCTACACCTTC,CATSRDRRDDGYTF
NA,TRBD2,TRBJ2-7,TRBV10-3,TGTGCCAGCAGCCTAAGCGGGGGGATCTCCTACGAGCAGTACTTC,CASSLSGGISYEQYF
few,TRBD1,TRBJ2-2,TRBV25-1,TGTGCCAGCGGACCCATAGGCACAGGACAGGGGAACACCGGGGAGCTGTTTTTT,CASGPIGTGQGNTGELFF
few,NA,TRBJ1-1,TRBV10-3,TGTGCCACCCGGGGGTCAATTGCTGAAGCTTTCTTT,CATRGSIAEAFF
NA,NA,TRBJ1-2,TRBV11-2,TGTGCCAGCTCCCCTGAGGGGAACTATGGCTACACCTTC,CASSPEGNYGYTF
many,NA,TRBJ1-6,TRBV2,TGTGCCAGCACCGACAGGTCATCGGGAAATTCACCCCTCCACTTT,CASTDRSSGNSPLHF
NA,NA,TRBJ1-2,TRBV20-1,TGCAGTGCTATAGAGGGAGGGCGTGATAATGGCTACACCTTC,CSAIEGGRDNGYTF
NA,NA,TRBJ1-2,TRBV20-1,TGCAGTGCTAGAGTGGACACCACACGGCACTATGGCTACACCTTC,CSARVDTTRHYGYTF
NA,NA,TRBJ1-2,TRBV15,TGTGCCACCAGCCAAGGGACCAGGGATGGCTACACCTTC,CATSQGTRDGYTF
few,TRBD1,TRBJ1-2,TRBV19,TGTGCCAGTAGTATTGACAGGGATTATGGCTACACCTTC,CASSIDRDYGYTF
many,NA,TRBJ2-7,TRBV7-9,TGTGCCAGCAGCCCGTGGGACACCTCCTACGAGCAGTACTTC,CASSPWDTSYEQYF
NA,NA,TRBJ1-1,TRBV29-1,TGCAGCGTTGAAGATCGGGGGGGTTTT,CSVEDRGGF
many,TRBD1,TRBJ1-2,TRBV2,TGTGCCAGCAGGGAACAGGGGGGCTACACCTTC,CASREQGGYTF
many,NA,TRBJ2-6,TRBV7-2,TGTGCCAGCAGCATAAGGACTTCTGGGGCCAACGTCCTGACTTTC,CASSIRTSGANVLTF
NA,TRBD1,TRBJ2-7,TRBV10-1,TGCGCCAGCAGCTACTTACCAACCGGGACAGGGGGGTACGAGCAGTACTTC,CASSYLPTGTGGYEQYF
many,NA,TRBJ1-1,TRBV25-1,TGTGCCAGCAGTGATTCCGGGAGTGAAGCTTTCTTT,CASSDSGSEAFF
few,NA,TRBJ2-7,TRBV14,TGTGCCAGCAGCCCTCGGGGGTATGGCTACGAGCAGTACTTC,CASSPRGYGYEQYF
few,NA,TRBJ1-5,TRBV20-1,TGCAGTGCTAGAGACCCCGGATGGAGTAGCGCTCAGCCCCAGCATTTT,CSARDPGWSSAQPQHF
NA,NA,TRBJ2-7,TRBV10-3,TGTGCCATCAGTGACGCAACGGATTCCTACGAGCAGTACTTC,CAISDATDSYEQYF
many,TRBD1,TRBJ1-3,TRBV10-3,TGTGCCATCAGTAGCGACAGGGCTACTGGAAACACCATATATTTT,CAISSDRATGNTIYF
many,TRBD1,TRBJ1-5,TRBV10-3,TGTGCCATCAGTGAGTCAATCGGGACAGGGGTCGGGCGCAATCAGCCCCAGCATTTT,CAISESIGTGVGRNQPQHF
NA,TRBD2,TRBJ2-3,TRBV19,TGTGCCAGCAGCCTGGGGGCTAGCGGGAGGACAGATACGCAGTATTTT,CASSLGASGRTDTQYF
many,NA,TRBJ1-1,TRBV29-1,TGCAGCGTTGGCGATCAGCGTAACACTGAAGCTTTCTTT,CSVGDQRNTEAFF
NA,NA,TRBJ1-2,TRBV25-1,TGTGCCAGCTCACCGCGGCCGGGCCAGGATGGCTACACCTTC,CASSPRPGQDGYTF
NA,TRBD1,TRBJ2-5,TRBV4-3,TGCGCCAGCAGCCGTTCTGGGACAGGGGCAGAGACCCAGTACTTC,CASSRSGTGAETQYF
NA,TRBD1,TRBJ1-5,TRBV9,TGTGCCAGCAGATCGACAGGGGTGGGAAATCAGCCCCAGCATTTT,CASRSTGVGNQPQHF
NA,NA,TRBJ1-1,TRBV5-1,TGCGCCAGCAGCCGGACAGATTACACTGAAGCTTTCTTT,CASSRTDYTEAFF
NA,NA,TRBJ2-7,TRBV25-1,TGTGCCAGCAGTGGTCCTGCGGGCTACTTTCCTTCCGAGCAGTACTTC,CASSGPAGYFPSEQYF
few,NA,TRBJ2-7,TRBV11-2,TGTGCCAGCAGCTCCCAGTCGGGAAACGAGCAGTACTTC,CASSSQSGNEQYF
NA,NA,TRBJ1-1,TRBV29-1,TGCAGCGTGGAACACAGGGTTATGGTCGGAGCTTTCTTT,CSVEHRVMVGAFF
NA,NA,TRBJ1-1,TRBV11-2,TGTGCCAGCAGCTCTTCAGTGAACACTGAAGCTCTCTTT,CASSSSVNTEALF
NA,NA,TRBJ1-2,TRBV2,TGTGCCAGCACCGGGCCGAACCTCTATGGCTACACCTTC,CASTGPNLYGYTF
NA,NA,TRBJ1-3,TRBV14,TGTGCCAGCAGCCAAGATTCCCCTGCAGTGGACTCTGGAAACACCATATATTTT,CASSQDSPAVDSGNTIYF
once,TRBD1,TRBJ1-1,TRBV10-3,TGTGCCATGAGAGAGGGACAGGGGAACACTGAGGCTTTCTTT,CAMREGQGNTEAFF
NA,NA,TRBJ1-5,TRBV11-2,TGTGCCAGCAGCCCGGGGACTGGGATTAATCAGCCCCAGCATTTT,CASSPGTGINQPQHF
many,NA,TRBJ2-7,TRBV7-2,TGTGCCAGCAGCTTCTCTGAGCATAGCTCCTACGAGCAGTACTTC,CASSFSEHSSYEQYF
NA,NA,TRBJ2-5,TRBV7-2,TGTGCCAGCAGCTCAGTGAGGCGATTAGGGCCCGGACAGTACTTC,CASSSVRRLGPGQYF